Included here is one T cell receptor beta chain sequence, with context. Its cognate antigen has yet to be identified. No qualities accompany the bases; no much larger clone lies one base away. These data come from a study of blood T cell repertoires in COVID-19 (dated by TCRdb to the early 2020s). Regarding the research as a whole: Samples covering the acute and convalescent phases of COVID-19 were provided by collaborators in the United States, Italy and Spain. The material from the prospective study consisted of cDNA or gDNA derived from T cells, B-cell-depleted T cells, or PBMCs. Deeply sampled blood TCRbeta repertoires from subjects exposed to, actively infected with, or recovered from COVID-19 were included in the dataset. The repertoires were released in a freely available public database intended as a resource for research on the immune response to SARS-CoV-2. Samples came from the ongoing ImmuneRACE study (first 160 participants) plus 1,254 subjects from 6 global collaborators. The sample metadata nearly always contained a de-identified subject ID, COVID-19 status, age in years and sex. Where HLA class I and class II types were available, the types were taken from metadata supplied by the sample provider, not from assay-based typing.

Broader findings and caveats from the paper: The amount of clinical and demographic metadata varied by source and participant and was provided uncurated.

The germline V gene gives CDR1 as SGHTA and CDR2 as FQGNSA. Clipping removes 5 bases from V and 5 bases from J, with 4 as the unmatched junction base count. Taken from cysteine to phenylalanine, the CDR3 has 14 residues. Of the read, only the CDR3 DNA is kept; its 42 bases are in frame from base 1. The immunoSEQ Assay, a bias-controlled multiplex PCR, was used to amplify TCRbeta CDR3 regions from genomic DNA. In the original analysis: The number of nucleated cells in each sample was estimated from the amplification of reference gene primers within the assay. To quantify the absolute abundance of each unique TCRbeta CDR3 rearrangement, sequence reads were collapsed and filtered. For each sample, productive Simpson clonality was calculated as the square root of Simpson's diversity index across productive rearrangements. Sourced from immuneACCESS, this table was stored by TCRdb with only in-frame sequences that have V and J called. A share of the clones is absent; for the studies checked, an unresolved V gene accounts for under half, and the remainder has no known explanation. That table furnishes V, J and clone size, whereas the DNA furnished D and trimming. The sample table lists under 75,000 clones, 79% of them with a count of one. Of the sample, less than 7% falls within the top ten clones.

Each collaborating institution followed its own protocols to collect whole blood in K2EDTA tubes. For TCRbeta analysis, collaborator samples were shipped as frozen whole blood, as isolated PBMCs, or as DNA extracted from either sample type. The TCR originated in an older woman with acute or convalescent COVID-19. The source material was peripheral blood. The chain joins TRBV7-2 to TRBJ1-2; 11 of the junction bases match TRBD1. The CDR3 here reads CASSPGQGVYGYTF. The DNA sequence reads TGTGCCAGCAGCCCGGGACAGGGGGTTTATGGCTACACCTTC.